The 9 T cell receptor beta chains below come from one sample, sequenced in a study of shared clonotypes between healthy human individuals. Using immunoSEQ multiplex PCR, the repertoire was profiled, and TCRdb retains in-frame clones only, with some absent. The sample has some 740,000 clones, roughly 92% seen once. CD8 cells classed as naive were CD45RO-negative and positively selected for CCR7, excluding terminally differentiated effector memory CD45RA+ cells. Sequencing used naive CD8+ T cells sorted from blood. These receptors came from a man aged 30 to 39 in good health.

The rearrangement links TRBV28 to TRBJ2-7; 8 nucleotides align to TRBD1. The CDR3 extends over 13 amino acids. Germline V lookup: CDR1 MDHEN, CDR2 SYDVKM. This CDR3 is CASSSIGTGQAMV. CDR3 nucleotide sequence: TGTGCCAGCAGCTCTATCGGCACGGGACAGGCGATGGTC.

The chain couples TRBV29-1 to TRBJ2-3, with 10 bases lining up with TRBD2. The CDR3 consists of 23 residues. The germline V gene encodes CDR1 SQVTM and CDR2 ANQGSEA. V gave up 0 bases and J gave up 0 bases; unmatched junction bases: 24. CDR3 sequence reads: CSVEDHRGRELAGFRTSTDTQYF. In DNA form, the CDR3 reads TGCAGCGTTGAAGACCATAGGGGACGGGAACTAGCGGGATTCAGGACTAGCACAGATACGCAGTATTTT.

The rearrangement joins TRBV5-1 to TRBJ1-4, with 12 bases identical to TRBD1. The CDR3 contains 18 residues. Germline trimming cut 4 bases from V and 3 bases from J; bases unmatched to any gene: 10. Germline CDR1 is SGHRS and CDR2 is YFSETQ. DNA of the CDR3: TGCGCCAGCAGCCTTGGGACAGGGGGCCTAACCTCTAATGAAAAACTGTTTTTT. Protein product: CASSLGTGGLTSNEKLFF.

CDR3: CASSPDGRVRNEQFF. The CDR3 DNA follows: TGTGCCAGCAGCCCTGACGGGAGAGTAAGGAATGAGCAGTTCTTC. The rearrangement joins TRBV7-9 to TRBJ2-1; tentatively, D is TRBD2 (6 bases). V was clipped by 5 bases and J by 7 bases, with 18 bases between them. The germline V gene encodes CDR1 SEHNR and CDR2 FQNEAQ (reference sequence). The length of the CDR3 is 15 residues.

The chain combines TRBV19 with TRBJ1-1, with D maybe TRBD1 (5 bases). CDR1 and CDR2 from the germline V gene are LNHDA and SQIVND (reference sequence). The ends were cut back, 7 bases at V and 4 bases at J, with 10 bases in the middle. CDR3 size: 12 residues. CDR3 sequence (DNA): TGTGCCAGTATCAGGCAGGGCACTGAAGCTTTCTTT. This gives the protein CASIRQGTEAFF.

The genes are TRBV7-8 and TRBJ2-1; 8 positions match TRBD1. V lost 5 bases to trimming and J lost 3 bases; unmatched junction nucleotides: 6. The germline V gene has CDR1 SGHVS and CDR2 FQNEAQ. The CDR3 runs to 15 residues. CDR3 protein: CASSRPGQGYNEQFF. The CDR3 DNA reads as TGTGCCAGCAGCCGCCCCGGACAGGGCTACAATGAGCAGTTCTTC.

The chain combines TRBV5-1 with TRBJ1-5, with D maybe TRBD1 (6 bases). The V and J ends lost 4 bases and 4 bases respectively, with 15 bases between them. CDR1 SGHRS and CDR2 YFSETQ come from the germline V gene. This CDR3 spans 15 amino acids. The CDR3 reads CASSLGGQLNQPQHF. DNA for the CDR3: TGCGCCAGCAGCCTGGGGGGACAACTGAATCAGCCCCAGCATTTT.

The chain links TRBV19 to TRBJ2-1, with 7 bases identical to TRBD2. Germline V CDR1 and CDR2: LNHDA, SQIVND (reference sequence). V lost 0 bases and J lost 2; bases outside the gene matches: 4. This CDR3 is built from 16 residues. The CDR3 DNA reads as TGTGCCAGTAGTATAGATCTAGCGGAAGCCTACAATGAGCAGTTCTTC. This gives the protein CASSIDLAEAYNEQFF.

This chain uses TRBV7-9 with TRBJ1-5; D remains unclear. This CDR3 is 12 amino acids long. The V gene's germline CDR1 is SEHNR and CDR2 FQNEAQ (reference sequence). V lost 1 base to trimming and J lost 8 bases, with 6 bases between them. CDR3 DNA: TGTGCCAGCAGCTTAGGGGGTAAGCCCCAGCATTTT. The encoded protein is CASSLGGKPQHF.